The 10 T cell receptor beta chains below come from one sample, sequenced in a study of shared clonotypes between healthy human individuals. Method: immunoSEQ multiplex PCR; TCRdb's copy keeps in-frame clones and lacks some. This table has some 2 million clones, roughly 94% appearing once. CD45RO-negative, CCR7-positively selected cells formed the naive CD8 fraction, excluding terminally differentiated effector memory CD45RA+ cells. What was sequenced was naive CD8+ T cells sorted from blood. The receptors were sampled from a man aged 18 to 35 in good health.

V is TRBV9 and J is TRBJ1-1; the D is unclear. The CDR3 consists of 18 residues. The germline CDR1 and CDR2 sequences are SGDLS and YYNGEE. V lost 0 bases and J 5 bases, leaving 23 bases between the germline ends. The CDR3 is CASSVELRVGQIETEAFF. CDR3 coding DNA: TGTGCCAGCAGCGTAGAATTGAGGGTAGGGCAGATAGAGACTGAAGCTTTCTTT.

The V gene is TRBV7-6, the J gene TRBJ1-2; 10 nucleotides match TRBD1. Germline V lookup: CDR1 SGHVS, CDR2 FNYEAQ. V lost 6 bases, J lost 8 bases, and 9 bases stayed unmatched. The CDR3 consists of 14 residues. The CDR3 DNA sequence: TGTGCCAGCAGTCCCCTTGGACAGGGGGACGGCTACACCTTC. Its translation: CASSPLGQGDGYTF.

The chain joins TRBV4-1 to TRBJ2-5, with TRBD2 matching 10 bases. From germline, CDR1 is MGHRA and CDR2 YSYEKL. This CDR3 contains 15 residues. V lost 4 bases and J lost 8; bases outside the gene matches: 10. For the CDR3, the DNA is TGCGCCAGCAGCCCAGGGCCAGCGGGGGGGGATACCCAGTACTTC. Protein: CASSPGPAGGDTQYF.

This clone has only one observation. The chain carries TRBV7-9 and TRBJ2-7; 16 nucleotides line up with TRBD2. Germline lookup yields CDR1 SEHNR and CDR2 FQNEAQ (reference sequence). V dropped 6 bases and J dropped 2; count of bases not matched to a gene: 7. CDR3 size: 17 residues. The CDR3 DNA follows: TGTGCCAGCAGGGGGACTAGCGGGGGGGCCCCCGCCTACGAGCAGTACTTC. Translated, it gives CASRGTSGGAPAYEQYF.

V and J are TRBV5-8 and TRBJ2-1; D remains ambiguous. V dropped 6 bases and J dropped 8 bases, with 12 bases sitting between them. CDR3 length: 12 amino acids. Germline V gene sequence: CDR1 SGHTS, CDR2 YDEGEE. CDR3: CASTLGFDEQFF. The CDR3 bases are TGTGCCAGCACGTTGGGGTTCGATGAGCAGTTCTTC.

The chain combines TRBV4-3 with TRBJ2-7; D is possibly TRBD1 (5 bases). The CDR3 covers 16 residues. In germline, CDR1 is LGHNA, CDR2 YSLEER. V shed 4 bases and J shed 1 base, with 17 bases lying between them. The DNA of the CDR3 is TGCGCCAGCAGCCCGACCCAACAGGCGATTTCCTACGAGCAGTACTTC. Residues: CASSPTQQAISYEQYF.

This chain connects TRBV27 to TRBJ2-6; no reliable D call. Germline V lookup: CDR1 MNHEY, CDR2 SMNVEV (reference sequence). CDR3 size: 16 residues. Trimming took 4 bases from V and 0 from J, leaving 10 bases between them. CDR3 in amino acids: CASSSIQVSGANVLTF. The CDR3 nucleotides are TGTGCCAGCAGTTCGATCCAAGTCTCTGGGGCCAACGTCCTGACTTTC.

The rearrangement joins TRBV6-1 to TRBJ2-5; TRBD1 agrees at 9 bases. The CDR3 is made up of 15 amino acids. Germline CDR1 MNHNS, CDR2 SASEGT. The J segment lost 2 bases and the V segment lost 3 bases, leaving 4 bases of the junction unmatched. CDR3 coding DNA: TGTGCCAGCAGTGATTTGACAGGGGGTCAAGAGACCCAGTACTTC. Protein sequence: CASSDLTGGQETQYF.

The rearrangement uses TRBV4-3 and TRBJ2-7, with D possibly TRBD2 on 6 matching bases. V lost 0 bases and J 1 base, leaving 19 bases between the germline ends. The CDR3 extends over 18 amino acids. Per the germline V gene, CDR1 is LGHNA and CDR2 is YSLEER. CDR3 region: CASSQETFRAGYSYEQYF. CDR3 sequence (DNA): TGCGCCAGCAGCCAAGAAACCTTTCGGGCGGGGTATTCCTACGAGCAGTACTTC.

This sequence joins TRBV6-5 and TRBJ1-2; no clear D gene. Between the trimmed V and J ends, which lost 2 bases and 7 bases, there was a span of 14 bases. Germline V gives CDR1 MNHEY, CDR2 SVGAGI. The CDR3 is made up of 14 amino acids. This CDR3 is CASSYRGERAGYTF. The CDR3 nucleotides are TGTGCCAGCAGTTACCGCGGGGAAAGGGCTGGCTACACCTTC.